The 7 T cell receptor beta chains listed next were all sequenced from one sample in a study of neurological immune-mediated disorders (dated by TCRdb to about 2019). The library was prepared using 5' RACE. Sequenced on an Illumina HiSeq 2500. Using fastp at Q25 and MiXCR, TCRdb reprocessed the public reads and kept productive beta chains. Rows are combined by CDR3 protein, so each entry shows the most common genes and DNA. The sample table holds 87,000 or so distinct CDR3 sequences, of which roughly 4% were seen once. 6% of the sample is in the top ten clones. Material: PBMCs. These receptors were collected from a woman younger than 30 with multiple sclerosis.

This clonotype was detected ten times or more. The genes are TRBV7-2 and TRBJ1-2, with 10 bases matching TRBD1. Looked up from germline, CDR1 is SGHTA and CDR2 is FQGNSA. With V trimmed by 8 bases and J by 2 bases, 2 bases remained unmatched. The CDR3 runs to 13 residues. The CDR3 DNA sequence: TGTGCCAGCCCGGGACAGGGGAACTATGGCTACACCTTC. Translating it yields CASPGQGNYGYTF.

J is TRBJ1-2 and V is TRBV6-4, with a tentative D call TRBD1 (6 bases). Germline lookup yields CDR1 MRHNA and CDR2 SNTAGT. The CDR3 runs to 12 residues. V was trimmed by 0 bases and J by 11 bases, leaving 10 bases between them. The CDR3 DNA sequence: TGTGCCAGCAGTGACTCGGGGACACAATACACCTTC. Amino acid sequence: CASSDSGTQYTF.

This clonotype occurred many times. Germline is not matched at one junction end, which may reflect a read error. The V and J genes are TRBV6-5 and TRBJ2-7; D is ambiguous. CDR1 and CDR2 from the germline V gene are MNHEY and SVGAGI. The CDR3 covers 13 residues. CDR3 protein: CASSYLSSGRTNF. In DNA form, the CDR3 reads TGTGCCAGCAGTTACCTAAGTTCGGGCCGGACGAACTTC.

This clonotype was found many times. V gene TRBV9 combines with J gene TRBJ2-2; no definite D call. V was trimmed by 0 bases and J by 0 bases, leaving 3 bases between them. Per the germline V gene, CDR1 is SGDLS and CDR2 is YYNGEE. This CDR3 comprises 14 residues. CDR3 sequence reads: CASSVVPNTGELFF. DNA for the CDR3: TGTGCCAGCAGCGTAGTGCCGAACACCGGGGAGCTGTTTTTT.

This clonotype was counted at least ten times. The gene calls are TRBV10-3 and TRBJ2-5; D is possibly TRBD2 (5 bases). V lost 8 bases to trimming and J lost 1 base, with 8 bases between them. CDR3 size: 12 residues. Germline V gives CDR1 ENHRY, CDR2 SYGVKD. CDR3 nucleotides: TGTGCCATCGGGAGTTCCCAAGAGACCCAGTACTTC. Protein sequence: CAIGSSQETQYF.

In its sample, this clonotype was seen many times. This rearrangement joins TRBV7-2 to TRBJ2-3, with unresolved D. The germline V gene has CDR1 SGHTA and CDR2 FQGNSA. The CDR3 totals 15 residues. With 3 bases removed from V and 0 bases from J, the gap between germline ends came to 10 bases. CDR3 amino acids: CASSFYSTSTDTQYF. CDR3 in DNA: TGTGCCAGCAGCTTTTATTCAACTAGCACAGATACGCAGTATTTT.

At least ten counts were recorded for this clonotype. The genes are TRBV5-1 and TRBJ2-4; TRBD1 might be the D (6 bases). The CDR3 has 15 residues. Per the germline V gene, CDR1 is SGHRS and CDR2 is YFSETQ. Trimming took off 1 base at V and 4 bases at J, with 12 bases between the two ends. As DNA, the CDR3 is TGCGCCAGCAGCTTGACCGGGACAACAAAAAACATTCAGTACTTC. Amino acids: CASSLTGTTKNIQYF.